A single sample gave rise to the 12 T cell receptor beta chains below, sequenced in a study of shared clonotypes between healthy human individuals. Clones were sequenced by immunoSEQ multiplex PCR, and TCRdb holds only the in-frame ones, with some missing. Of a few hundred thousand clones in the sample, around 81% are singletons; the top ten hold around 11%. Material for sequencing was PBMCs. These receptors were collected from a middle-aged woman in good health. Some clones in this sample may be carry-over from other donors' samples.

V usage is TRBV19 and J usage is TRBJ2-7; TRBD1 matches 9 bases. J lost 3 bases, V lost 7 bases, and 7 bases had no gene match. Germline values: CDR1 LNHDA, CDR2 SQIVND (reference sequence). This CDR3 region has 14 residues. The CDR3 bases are TGTGCCAGTAAGTCCGGGACAGGGTTCTACGAGCAGTACTTC. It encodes CASKSGTGFYEQYF.

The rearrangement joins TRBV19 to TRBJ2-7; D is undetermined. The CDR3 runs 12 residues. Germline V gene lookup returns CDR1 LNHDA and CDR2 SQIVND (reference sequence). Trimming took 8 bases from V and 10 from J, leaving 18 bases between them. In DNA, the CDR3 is TGTGCCAGTTCCGCTCGAAGGGCCAGACAGTACTTC. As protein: CASSARRARQYF.

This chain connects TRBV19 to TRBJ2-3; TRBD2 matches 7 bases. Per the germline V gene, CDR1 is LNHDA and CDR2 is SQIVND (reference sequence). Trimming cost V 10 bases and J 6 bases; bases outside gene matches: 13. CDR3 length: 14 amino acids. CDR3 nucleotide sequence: TGTGCCACAAGGGACTACCGAAGCTGGGATACGCAGTATTTT. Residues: CATRDYRSWDTQYF.

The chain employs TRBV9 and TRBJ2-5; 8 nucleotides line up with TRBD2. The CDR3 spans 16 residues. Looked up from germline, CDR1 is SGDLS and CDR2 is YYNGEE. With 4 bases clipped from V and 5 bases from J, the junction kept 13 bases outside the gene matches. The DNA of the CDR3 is TGTGCCAGCAGCCTAACCCCGGGACTAGGGGGGGAGACCCAGTACTTC. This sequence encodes CASSLTPGLGGETQYF.

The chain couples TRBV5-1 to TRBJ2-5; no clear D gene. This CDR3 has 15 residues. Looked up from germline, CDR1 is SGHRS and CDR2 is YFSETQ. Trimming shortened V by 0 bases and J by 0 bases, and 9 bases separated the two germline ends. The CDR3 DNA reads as TGCGCCAGCAGCTTGGCCAACAGAGACCAAGAGACCCAGTACTTC. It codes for CASSLANRDQETQYF.

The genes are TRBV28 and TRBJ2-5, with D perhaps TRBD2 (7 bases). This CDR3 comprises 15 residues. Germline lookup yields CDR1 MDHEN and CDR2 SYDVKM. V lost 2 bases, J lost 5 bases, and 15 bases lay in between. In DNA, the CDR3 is TGTGCCAGCAGTTTAGGTTGGGGGGGCGAGGAGACCCAGTACTTC. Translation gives CASSLGWGGEETQYF.

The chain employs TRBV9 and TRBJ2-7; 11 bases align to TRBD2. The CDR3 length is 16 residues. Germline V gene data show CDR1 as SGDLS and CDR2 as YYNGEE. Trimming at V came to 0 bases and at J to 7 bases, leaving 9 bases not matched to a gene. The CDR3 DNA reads TGTGCCAGCAGCGTAGGACTAGCGGGGTACCAAGTGGAGCAGTACTTC. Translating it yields CASSVGLAGYQVEQYF.

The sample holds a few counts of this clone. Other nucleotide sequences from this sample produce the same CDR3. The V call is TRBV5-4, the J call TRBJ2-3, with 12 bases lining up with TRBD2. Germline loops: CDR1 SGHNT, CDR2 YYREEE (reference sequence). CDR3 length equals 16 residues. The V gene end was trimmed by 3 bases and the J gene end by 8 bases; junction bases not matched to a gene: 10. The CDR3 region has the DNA TGTGCCAGCAGCTCGGGGCTAGCGGGAGGGAGGGGTACGCAGTATTTT. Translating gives CASSSGLAGGRGTQYF.

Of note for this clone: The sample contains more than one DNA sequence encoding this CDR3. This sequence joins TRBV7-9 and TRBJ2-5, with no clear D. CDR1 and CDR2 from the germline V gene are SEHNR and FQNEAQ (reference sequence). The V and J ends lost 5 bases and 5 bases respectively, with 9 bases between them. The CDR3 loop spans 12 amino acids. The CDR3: CASSQLGETQYF. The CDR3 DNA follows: TGTGCCAGCAGCCAGTTGGGTGAGACCCAGTACTTC.

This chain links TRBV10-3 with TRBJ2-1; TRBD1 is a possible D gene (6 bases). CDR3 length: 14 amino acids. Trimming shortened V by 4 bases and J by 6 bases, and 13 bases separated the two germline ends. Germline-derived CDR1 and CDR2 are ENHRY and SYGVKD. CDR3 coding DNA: TGTGCCATCAGTGTTGGGCAGGGGAGCAATGAGCAGTTCTTC. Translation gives CAISVGQGSNEQFF.

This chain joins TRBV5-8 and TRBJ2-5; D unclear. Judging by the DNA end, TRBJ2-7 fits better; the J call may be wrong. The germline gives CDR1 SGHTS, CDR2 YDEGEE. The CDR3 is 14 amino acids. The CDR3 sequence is CASSLQQHSYEQYF. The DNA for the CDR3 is TGTGCCAGCAGCTTACAACAGCACTCCTACGAGCAGTACTTC.

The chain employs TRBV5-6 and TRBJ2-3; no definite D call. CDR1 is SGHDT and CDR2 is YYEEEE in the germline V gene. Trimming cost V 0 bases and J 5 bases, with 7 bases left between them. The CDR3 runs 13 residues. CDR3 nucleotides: TGTGCCAGCAGCTTGGACTGGGGAGATACGCAGTATTTT. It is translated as CASSLDWGDTQYF.